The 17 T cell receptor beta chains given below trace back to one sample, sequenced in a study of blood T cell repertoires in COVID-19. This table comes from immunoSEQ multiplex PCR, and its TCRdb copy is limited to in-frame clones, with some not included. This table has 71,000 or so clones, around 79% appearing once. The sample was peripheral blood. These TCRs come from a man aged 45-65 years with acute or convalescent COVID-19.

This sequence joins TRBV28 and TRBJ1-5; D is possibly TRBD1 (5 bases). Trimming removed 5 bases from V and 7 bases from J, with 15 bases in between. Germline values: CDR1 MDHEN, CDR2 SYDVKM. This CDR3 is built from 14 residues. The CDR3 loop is CASSPRGGVQPQHF. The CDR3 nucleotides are TGTGCCAGCAGTCCCCGGGGAGGGGTACAGCCCCAGCATTTT.

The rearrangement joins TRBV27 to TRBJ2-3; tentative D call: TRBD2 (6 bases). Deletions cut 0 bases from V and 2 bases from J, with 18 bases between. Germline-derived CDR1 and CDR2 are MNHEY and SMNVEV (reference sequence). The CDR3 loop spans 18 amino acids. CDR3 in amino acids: CASSLSGVADTFTDTQYF. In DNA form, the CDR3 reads TGTGCCAGCAGTTTATCTGGAGTAGCGGATACATTCACAGATACGCAGTATTTT.

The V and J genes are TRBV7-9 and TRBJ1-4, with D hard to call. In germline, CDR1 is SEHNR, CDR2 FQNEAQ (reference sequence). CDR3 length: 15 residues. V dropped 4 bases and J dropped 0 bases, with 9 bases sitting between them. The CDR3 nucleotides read TGTGCCAGCAGCTGGAGGGTAGCAACTAATGAAAAACTGTTTTTT. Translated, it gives CASSWRVATNEKLFF.

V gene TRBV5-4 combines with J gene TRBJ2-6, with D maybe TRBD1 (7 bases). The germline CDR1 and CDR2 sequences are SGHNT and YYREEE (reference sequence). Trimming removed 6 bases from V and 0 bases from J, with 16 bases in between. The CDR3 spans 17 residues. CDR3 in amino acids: CASNQGGSLSGANVLTF. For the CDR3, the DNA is TGTGCCAGCAACCAGGGGGGAAGCCTCTCTGGGGCCAACGTCCTGACTTTC.

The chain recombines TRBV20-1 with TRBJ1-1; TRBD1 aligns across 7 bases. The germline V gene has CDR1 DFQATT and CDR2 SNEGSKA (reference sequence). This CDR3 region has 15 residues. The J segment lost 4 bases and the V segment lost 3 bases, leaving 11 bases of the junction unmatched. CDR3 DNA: TGCAGTGCTAGTAACGGTCCAGGGGGGCGCACTGAAGCTTTCTTT. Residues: CSASNGPGGRTEAFF.

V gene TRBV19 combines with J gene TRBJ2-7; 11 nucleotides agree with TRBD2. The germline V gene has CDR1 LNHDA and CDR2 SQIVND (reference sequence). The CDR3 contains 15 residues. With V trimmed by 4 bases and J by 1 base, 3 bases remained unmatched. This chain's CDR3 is CASSKGTSGSYEQYF. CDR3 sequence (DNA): TGTGCCAGTAGTAAAGGGACTAGCGGATCCTACGAGCAGTACTTC.

The CDR3 coding sequence is TGTGCCAGTAGTATAGGACAGGGGGTTACCTACGAGCAGTACTTC. Translation gives CASSIGQGVTYEQYF. The genes are TRBV19 and TRBJ2-7; 9 positions agree with TRBD1. The CDR3 extends over 15 amino acids. V was clipped by 1 base and J by 2 bases; unmatched bases: 3. Germline V lookup: CDR1 LNHDA, CDR2 SQIVND (reference sequence).

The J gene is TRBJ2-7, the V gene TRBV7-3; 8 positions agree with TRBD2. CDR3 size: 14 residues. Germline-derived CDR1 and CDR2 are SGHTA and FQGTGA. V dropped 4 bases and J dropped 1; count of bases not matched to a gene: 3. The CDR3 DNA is TGTGCCAGCAGCTCCAGCGGGGGTTCCTACGAGCAGTACTTC. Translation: CASSSSGGSYEQYF.

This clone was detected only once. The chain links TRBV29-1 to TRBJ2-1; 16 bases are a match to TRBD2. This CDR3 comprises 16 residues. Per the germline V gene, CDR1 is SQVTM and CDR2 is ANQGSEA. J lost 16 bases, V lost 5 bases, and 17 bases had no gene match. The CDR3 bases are TGCAGCGTTCCAACCCCCCCGGGACTAGCGGGGGGGGAGGAATTCTTC. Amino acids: CSVPTPPGLAGGEEFF.

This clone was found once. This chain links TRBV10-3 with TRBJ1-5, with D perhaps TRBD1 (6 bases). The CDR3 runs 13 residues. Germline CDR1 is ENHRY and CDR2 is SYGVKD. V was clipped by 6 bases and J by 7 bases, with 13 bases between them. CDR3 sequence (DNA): TGTGCCATCAGGGACAGTACCGGGCAGCCCCAGCATTTT. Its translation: CAIRDSTGQPQHF.

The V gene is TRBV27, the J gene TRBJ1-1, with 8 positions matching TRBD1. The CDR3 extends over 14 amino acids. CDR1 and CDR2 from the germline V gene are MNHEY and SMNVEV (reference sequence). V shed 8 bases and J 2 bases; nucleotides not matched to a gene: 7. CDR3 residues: CASAGTGLNTEAFF. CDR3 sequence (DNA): TGTGCCAGCGCCGGGACAGGCCTAAACACTGAAGCTTTCTTT.

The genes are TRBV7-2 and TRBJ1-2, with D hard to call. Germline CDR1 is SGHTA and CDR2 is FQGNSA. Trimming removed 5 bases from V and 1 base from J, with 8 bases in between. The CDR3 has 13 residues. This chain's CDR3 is CASSPDFNYGYTF. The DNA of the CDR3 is TGTGCCAGCAGCCCGGACTTTAACTATGGCTACACCTTC.

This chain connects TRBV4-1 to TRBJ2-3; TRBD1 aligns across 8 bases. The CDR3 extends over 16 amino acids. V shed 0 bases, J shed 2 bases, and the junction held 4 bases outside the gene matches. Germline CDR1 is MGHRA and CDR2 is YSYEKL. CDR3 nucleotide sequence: TGCGCCAGCAGCCAAGACAGGGACAGGCTCACAGATACGCAGTATTTT. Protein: CASSQDRDRLTDTQYF.

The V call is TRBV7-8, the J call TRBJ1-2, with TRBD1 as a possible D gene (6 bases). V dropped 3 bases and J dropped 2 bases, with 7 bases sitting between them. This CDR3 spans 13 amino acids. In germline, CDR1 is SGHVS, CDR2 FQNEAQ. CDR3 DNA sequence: TGTGCCAGCAGCTTCGACAGGAACTATGGCTACACCTTC. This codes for CASSFDRNYGYTF.

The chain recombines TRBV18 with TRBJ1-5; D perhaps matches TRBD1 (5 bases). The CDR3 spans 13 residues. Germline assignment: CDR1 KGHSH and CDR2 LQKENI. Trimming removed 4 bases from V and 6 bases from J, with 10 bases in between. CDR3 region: CASSQQVRQPQHF. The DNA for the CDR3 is TGTGCCAGCTCACAACAGGTTCGTCAGCCCCAGCATTTT.

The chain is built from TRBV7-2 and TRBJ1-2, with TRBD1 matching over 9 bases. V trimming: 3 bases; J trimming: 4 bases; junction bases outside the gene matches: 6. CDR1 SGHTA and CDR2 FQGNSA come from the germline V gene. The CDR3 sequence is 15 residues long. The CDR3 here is CASSFAPGQGYGYTF. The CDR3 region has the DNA TGTGCCAGCAGCTTCGCTCCGGGACAGGGCTATGGCTACACCTTC.

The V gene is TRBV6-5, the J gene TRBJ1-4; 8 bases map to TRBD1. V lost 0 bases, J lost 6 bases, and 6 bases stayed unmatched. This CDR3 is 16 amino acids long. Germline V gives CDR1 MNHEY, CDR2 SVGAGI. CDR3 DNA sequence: TGTGCCAGCAGTTACTCTGGCAGGGGGCAGGATGAAAAACTGTTTTTT. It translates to CASSYSGRGQDEKLFF.